This T cell receptor (beta chain) was identified in a study of T-cell reconstitution after alpha-beta-depleted transplantation in children. Deletions cut 4 bases from V and 1 base from J, with 17 bases between. Germline CDR1 reads MNHEY; CDR2 reads SVGAGI. This CDR3 comprises 17 residues. This clonotype was found a few times. TCRbeta library construction was performed incorporating unique molecular identifiers. TCRdb analysed the PCR reads with MiXCR anew, one entry per CDR3 protein. In the table there are approximately 230,000 distinct CDR3 sequences, roughly 24% of which are singletons. Source: PBMCs, taken before TCRalphabeta/CD19-depleted stem cell transplant. This chain links TRBV6-5 with TRBJ1-3; a weak D match, TRBD1 (5 bases). The origin of this receptor is a girl aged 2 to 10 with Fanconi anemia, due to receive a stem cell transplant. CDR3 protein: CASSSDRGVGSGNTIYF. In nucleotides, the CDR3 is TGTGCCAGCAGTTCCGATCGGGGCGTCGGATCTGGAAACACCATATATTTT.